Given below is one T cell receptor beta chain in context. Per the original data handling: Amplification of reference gene primers was used by the study to estimate nucleated cell counts. Libraries were prepared by immunoSEQ multiplex PCR; TCRdb keeps only in-frame clonotypes and omits some of them. The V and J calls and clone size were taken over from that table, and D and trimming were inferred from the DNA. The data contain about 140,000 clones, almost 80% of them singletons. Trimming cost V 4 bases and J 2 bases; bases outside gene matches: 9. The V gene's germline CDR1 is MDHEN and CDR2 SYDVKM. CDR3 size: 16 residues. The data belong to a study of blood T cell repertoires in COVID-19. Study as a whole: The analysed material was cDNA or gDNA that came from T cells, B-cell-depleted T cells, or PBMCs.

The gene calls are TRBV28 and TRBJ2-7; TRBD2 aligns across 9 bases. Sequences were obtained from peripheral blood. This sequence originates from a man aged 50-59 years with active or convalescent COVID-19. CDR3 in DNA: TGTGCCAGCAGTTCCCCGAGCGGGGGGTGGGCCTACGAGCAGTACTTC. Residues: CASSSPSGGWAYEQYF.